The clone carrying this T cell receptor beta chain came up a few times. The antigen remains unidentified. V lost 4 bases, J lost 9 bases, and 16 bases lay in between. The CDR3 contains 14 residues. This sample stems from a study of blood T cells in healthy people across ages. Overall study findings and caveats: Diversity of TCR beta per million T cells declined in a roughly linear way with age.

A sample-barcoded 5' primer and a J-beta primer mix were used in a second PCR of about 7 to 12 cycles. Each CDR3 protein is one row after TCRdb ran MiXCR on the 5' RACE reads. The data contain 780,000 or so distinct CDR3 sequences, about 25% of them singletons. Separately, the same data were catalogued under a study of T cells of mothers and their children. That study adds: Maternal samples each gave over 8.5 million TCR beta CDR3 reads, and child samples about 3 million each. Compared with unrelated pairs, related mother-child pairs had slightly higher, non-significant overlap.

This clonotype was sampled from a boy younger than 18 in good health. The chain combines TRBV12-3 or TRBV12-4 with TRBJ2-4, with D possibly matching TRBD1 (5 bases). The specimen sequenced was blood. CDR3 coding DNA: TGTGCCAGCAGTTCATACGCGACCCAGGGCATTCAGTACTTC. Protein: CASSSYATQGIQYF.